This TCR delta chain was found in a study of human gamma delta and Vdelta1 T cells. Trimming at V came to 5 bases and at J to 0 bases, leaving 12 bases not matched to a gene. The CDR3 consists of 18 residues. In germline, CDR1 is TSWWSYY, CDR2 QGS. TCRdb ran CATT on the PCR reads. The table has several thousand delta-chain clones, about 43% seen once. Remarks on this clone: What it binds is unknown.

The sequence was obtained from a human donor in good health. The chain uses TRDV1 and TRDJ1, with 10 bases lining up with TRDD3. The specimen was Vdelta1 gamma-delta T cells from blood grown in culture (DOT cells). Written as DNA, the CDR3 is TGTGCTCTTGGGTACGTGGTCGGTACTGGGGGATACACCGATAAACTCATCTTT. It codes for CALGYVVGTGGYTDKLIF.